A few counts support the clone carrying this T cell receptor beta chain. Its antigen is still unknown. V was shortened by 6 bases and J by 4 bases, with 8 bases between the two germline ends. This CDR3 comprises 12 residues. Germline lookup yields CDR1 MDHEN and CDR2 SYDVKM. Unique molecular identifiers (one per individual cDNA molecule) were attached. TCRdb reprocessed the 5' RACE reads via MiXCR and lists one record per CDR3 protein. This sample carries around 28,000 distinct CDR3 sequences, around 5% of them seen once, and the ten largest clones take 4.5%. The entry originates in a study of early T cells in non-severe SARS-CoV-2 infection. Study context: RNA in bulk from unsorted whole blood was sequenced, and chains were unpaired. Study conclusions and caveats: Database matching using VDJdb favored anti-spike CD8 responses, with private and CD4 specificities left missing.

V gene TRBV28 combines with J gene TRBJ2-3; D ambiguous. This receptor was taken from an adult who was a healthcare worker with PCR-confirmed SARS-CoV-2 infection or an uninfected control (not recorded which). Sequenced: whole blood. The CDR3 nucleotides read TGTGCCAGCAGCATTAGGCCAGATACGCAGTATTTT. Amino acid sequence: CASSIRPDTQYF.